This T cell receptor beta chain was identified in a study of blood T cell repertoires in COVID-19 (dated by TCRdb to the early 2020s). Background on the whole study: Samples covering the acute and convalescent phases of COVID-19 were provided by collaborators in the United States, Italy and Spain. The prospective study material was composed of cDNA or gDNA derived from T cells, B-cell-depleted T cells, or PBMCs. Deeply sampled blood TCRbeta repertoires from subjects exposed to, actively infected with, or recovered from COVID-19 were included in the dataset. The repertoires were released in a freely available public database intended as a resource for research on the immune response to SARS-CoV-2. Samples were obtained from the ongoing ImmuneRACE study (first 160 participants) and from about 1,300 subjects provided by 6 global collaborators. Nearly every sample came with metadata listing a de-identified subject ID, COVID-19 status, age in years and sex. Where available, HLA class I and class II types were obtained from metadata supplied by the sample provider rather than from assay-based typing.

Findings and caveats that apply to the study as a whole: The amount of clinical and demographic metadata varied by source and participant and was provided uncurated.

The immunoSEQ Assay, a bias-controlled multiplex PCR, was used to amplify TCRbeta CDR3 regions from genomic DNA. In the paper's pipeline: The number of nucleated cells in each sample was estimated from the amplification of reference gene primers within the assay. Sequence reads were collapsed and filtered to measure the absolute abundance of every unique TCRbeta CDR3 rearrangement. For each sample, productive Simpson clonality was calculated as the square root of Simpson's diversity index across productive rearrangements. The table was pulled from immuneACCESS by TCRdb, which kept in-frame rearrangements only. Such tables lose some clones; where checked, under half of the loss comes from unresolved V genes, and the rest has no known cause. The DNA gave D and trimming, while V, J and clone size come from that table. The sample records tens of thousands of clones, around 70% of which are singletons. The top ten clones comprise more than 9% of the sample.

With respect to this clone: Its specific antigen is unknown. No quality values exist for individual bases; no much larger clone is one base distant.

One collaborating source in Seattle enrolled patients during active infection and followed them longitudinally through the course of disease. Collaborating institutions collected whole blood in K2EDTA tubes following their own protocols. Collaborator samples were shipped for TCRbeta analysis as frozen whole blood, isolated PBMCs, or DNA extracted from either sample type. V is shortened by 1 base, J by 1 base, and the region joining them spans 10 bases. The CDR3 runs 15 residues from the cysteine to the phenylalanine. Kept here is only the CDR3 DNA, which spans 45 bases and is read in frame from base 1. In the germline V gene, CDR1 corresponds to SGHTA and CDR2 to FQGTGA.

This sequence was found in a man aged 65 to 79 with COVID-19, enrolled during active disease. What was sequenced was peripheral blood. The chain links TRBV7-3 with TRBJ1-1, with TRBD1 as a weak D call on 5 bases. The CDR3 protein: CASSLIAGGNTEAFF. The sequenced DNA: TGTGCCAGCAGCTTAATAGCCGGGGGGAACACTGAAGCTTTCTTT.